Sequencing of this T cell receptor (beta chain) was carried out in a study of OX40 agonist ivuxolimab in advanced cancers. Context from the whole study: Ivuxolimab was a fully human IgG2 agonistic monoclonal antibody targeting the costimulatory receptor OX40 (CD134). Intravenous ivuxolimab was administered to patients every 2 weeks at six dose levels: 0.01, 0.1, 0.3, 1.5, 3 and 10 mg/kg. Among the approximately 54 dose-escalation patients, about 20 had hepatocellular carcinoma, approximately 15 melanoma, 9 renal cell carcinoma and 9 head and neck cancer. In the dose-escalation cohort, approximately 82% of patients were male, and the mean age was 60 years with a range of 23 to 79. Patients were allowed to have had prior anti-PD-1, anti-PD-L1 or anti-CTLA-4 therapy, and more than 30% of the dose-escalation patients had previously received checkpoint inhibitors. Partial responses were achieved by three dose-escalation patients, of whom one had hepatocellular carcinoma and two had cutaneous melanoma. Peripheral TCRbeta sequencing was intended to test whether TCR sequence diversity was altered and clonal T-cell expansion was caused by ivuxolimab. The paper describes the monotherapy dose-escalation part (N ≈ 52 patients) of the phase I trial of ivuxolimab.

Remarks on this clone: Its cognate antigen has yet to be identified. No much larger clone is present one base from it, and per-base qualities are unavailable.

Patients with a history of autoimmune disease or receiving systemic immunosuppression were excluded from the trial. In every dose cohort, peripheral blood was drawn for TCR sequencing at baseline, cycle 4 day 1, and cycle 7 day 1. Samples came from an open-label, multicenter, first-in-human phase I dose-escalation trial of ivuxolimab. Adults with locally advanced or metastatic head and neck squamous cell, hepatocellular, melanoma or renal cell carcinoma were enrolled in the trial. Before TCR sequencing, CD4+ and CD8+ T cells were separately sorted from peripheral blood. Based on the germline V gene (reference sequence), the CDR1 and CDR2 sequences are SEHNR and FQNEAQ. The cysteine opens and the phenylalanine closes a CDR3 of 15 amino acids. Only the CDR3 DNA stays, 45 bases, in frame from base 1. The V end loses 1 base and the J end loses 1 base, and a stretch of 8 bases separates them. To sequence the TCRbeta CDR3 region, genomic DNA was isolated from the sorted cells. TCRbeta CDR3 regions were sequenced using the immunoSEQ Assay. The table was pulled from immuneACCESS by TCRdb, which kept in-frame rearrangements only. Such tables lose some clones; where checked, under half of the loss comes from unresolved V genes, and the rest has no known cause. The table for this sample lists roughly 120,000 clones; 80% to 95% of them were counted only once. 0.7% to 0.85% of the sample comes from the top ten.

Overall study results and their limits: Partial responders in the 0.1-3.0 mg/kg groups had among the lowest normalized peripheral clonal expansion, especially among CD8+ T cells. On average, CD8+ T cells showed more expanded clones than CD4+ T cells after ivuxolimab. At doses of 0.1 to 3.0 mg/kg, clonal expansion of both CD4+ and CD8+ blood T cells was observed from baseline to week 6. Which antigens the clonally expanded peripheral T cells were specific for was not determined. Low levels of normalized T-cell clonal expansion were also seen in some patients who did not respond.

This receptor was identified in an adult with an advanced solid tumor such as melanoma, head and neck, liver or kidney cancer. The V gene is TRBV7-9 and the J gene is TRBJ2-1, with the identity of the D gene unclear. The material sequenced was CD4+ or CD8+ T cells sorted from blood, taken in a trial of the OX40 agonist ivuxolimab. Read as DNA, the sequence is TGTGCCAGCAGCTTAGGGGCAGGTTCCTACAATGAGCAGTTCTTC. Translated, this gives CASSLGAGSYNEQFF.